The clone carrying this TCR beta chain was picked up a small number of times. The CDR3 spans 14 residues. The J segment lost 4 bases and the V segment lost 7 bases, leaving 8 bases of the junction unmatched. Germline loops: CDR1 MNHEY, CDR2 SVGAGI. Sequenced by immunoSEQ multiplex PCR; TCRdb stores in-frame clones only, minus some. The data show 70,000 to 95,000 clones, 88% seen once. This sample was included in a study of blood T cell repertoires in COVID-19. The chain carries TRBV6-5 and TRBJ1-1, with 8 bases aligning to TRBD1. This clonotype was sampled from a woman over 75 with acute or convalescent COVID-19. The material sequenced was peripheral blood. CDR3: CASTAGGSGTEAFF. CDR3 nucleotide sequence: TGTGCCAGCACGGCAGGGGGCTCGGGCACTGAAGCTTTCTTT.